This entry features one TCR beta chain sequence. The antigen remains unidentified. Each sorted subset replicate got 200 ng genomic DNA, about 33,000 genomes. The table came from immunoSEQ multiplex PCR; TCRdb's copy has only in-frame clones and leaves some out. The repertoire has 1.5 million to 2.5 million clones, just under 95% of them found once; the top ten carry around 1%. Naive-designated CD8 cells lacked CD45RO, were positively enriched for CCR7, and omitted terminally differentiated effector memory CD45RA+ cells. The data belong to a study of shared clonotypes between healthy human individuals. Study results and limitations: Clonotypes shared by all four donors outscored non-shared clonotypes in generation probability.

Trimming cost V 2 bases and J 3 bases; bases outside gene matches: 1. CDR1 and CDR2 (germline): SEHNR, FQNEAQ (reference sequence). This CDR3 contains 14 residues. This clonotype was sampled from a man aged 18 to 35 in good health. The chain recombines TRBV7-9 with TRBJ2-7, with 10 bases lining up with TRBD2. Sequencing used naive CD8+ T cells sorted from blood. The chain's CDR3 is CASSLTSGNYEQYF. The CDR3 coding sequence is TGTGCCAGCAGCTTAACTAGCGGGAACTACGAGCAGTACTTC.